These 32 T cell receptor beta chains came from one sample sequenced in a study of TIL therapy for anti-PD-1-resistant metastatic lung cancer (dated by TCRdb to the early 2020s). This specimen's time point label, interpreted: pre-treatment sample, taken before nivolumab and TIL therapy. Using bias-controlled multiplex PCR with the immunoSEQ v3 hsTCRB kit, the TCR beta CDR3 regions were amplified from genomic DNA. Here the immuneACCESS table is served through TCRdb, limited to in-frame sequences with V and J called. Missing clones are a known gap in these copies; in checked studies unresolved V genes cover under half, and the rest lacks a known reason. Present in this sample are around 16,000 clones, about 68% of which were seen just once. The ten largest clones take up under 45% of the sample. The sample in question was blood, obtained at baseline. These receptors were collected from a person aged 25 to 85 with non-small cell lung cancer.

The chain joins TRBV4-1 to TRBJ2-3, with TRBD1 as a possible D gene (6 bases). Germline CDR1 and CDR2: MGHRA and YSYEKL. Between the trimmed V and J ends, which lost 5 bases and 0 bases, there was a span of 12 bases. The CDR3 length is 15 residues. CDR3 coding DNA: TGCGCCAGCAGCAATGGGGACAAGAGCACAGATACGCAGTATTTT. Translation gives CASSNGDKSTDTQYF.

This sequence joins TRBV27 and TRBJ2-1; D call uncertain. The germline V gene has CDR1 MNHEY and CDR2 SMNVEV (reference sequence). The CDR3 loop spans 14 amino acids. V lost 7 bases and J 1 base, leaving 11 bases between the germline ends. The CDR3 sequence is CASTARSSYNEQFF. In DNA form, the CDR3 reads TGTGCCAGCACCGCGAGGTCTTCCTACAATGAGCAGTTCTTC.

The V and J genes are TRBV19 and TRBJ1-4; D is uncertain. CDR3 length: 13 amino acids. The V gene's germline CDR1 is LNHDA and CDR2 SQIVND (reference sequence). Between the trimmed V and J ends, which lost 6 bases and 8 bases, there was a span of 13 bases. The CDR3 sequence: CASRRGTFEKLFF. In DNA, the CDR3 is TGTGCCAGTAGGCGGGGTACGTTCGAAAAACTGTTTTTT.

The J gene is TRBJ1-4, the V gene TRBV12-5; D not certain. This CDR3 contains 15 residues. V lost 1 base and J lost 6, with 12 bases in between. Germline lookup yields CDR1 LGHNT and CDR2 FRNRAP. CDR3 amino acids: CASGLAPATYEKLFF. DNA for the CDR3: TGTGCTAGTGGTTTGGCCCCGGCCACCTATGAAAAACTGTTTTTT.

This chain links TRBV5-1 with TRBJ2-7; the D gene is possibly TRBD2 (6 bases). Trimming removed 5 bases at V and 3 bases at J, with 18 bases between. This CDR3 has 15 amino acids. CDR1 and CDR2 (germline): SGHRS, YFSETQ. The CDR3 sequence: CASRGSTSANYEQYF. The CDR3 DNA reads TGCGCCAGCAGGGGGTCGACTAGTGCCAACTACGAGCAGTACTTC.

This chain connects TRBV11-2 to TRBJ1-3, with D perhaps matching TRBD1 (6 bases). Germline CDR1 and CDR2: SGHAT and FQNNGV. The CDR3 has 14 residues. With 5 bases removed from V and 1 base from J, the gap between germline ends came to 9 bases. The CDR3 coding sequence is TGTGCCAGCAGCAACACAGGGTCTGGAAACACCATATATTTT. Encoded protein: CASSNTGSGNTIYF.

Only one count was recorded for this clone. The rearrangement joins TRBV20-1 to TRBJ2-3; a possible D gene is TRBD1 (6 bases). CDR1 and CDR2 from the germline V gene are DFQATT and SNEGSKA (reference sequence). CDR3 size: 11 residues. V gave up 5 bases and J gave up 8 bases, with 11 bases separating them. CDR3 nucleotide sequence: TGCAGTGCTGGGATACAGGGTACGCAGTATTTT. It specifies CSAGIQGTQYF.

This chain links TRBV5-6 with TRBJ2-2, with 8 bases fitting TRBD1. Germline V gene lookup returns CDR1 SGHDT and CDR2 YYEEEE. With V trimmed by 3 bases and J by 4 bases, 5 bases remained unmatched. The CDR3 extends over 15 amino acids. CDR3 coding DNA: TGTGCCAGCAGCTCAGCAGGGGGCCGCACCGGGGAGCTGTTTTTT. This gives the protein CASSSAGGRTGELFF.

The rearrangement joins TRBV10-2 to TRBJ2-5; 9 bases align to TRBD2. The germline V gene encodes CDR1 WSHSY and CDR2 SAAADI. The CDR3 covers 14 residues. After removal of 1 base from V and 4 bases from J, the junction contained 1 base not matched to a gene. CDR3 residues: CASSEWGLAETQYF. CDR3 bases: TGCGCCAGCAGTGAGTGGGGACTAGCAGAGACCCAGTACTTC.

V usage is TRBV5-6 and J usage is TRBJ1-2; TRBD1 is a possible D gene (5 bases). The V end was cut by 1 base, the J end by 3 bases, with 22 bases between. CDR1 is SGHDT, CDR2 YYEEEE, per germline. The length of the CDR3 is 18 residues. CDR3 protein: CASSLFVLGQHRDYGYTF. DNA of the CDR3: TGTGCCAGCAGCTTGTTCGTTCTGGGGCAGCATCGGGACTATGGCTACACCTTC.

V usage is TRBV11-2 and J usage is TRBJ2-7; perhaps TRBD2 as D (6 bases). V was pared by 6 bases and J by 1 base, with 10 bases between. Looked up from germline, CDR1 is SGHAT and CDR2 is FQNNGV. CDR3 size: 13 residues. The CDR3 nucleotides are TGTGCCAGCAGTCACGGGGGATCCTACGAGCAGTACTTC. Translated: CASSHGGSYEQYF.

The rearrangement links TRBV7-9 to TRBJ1-5; D is uncertain. This CDR3 region has 13 residues. The germline V gene has CDR1 SEHNR and CDR2 FQNEAQ (reference sequence). V was trimmed by 1 base and J by 2 bases, leaving 3 bases between them. As DNA, the CDR3 is TGTGCCAGCAGCTTAGTCGGCAATCAGCCCCAGCATTTT. It translates to CASSLVGNQPQHF.

The genes are TRBV7-8 and TRBJ2-2; D is unresolved. The CDR3 runs to 14 residues. CDR1 and CDR2 from the germline V gene are SGHVS and FQNEAQ. V lost 1 base and J lost 3, with 6 bases in between. In nucleotides, the CDR3 is TGTGCCAGCAGCTTAGGGAAGCACACCGGGGAGCTGTTTTTT. Its protein product is CASSLGKHTGELFF.

The rearrangement joins TRBV27 to TRBJ2-7, with 7 bases aligning to TRBD1. CDR1 is MNHEY, CDR2 SMNVEV, per germline (reference sequence). The CDR3 is 12 amino acids. With V trimmed by 3 bases and J by 5 bases, 1 base remained unmatched. The CDR3 DNA is TGTGCCAGCAGTTTTACAGGGGACGAGCAGTACTTC. Translated: CASSFTGDEQYF.

The chain recombines TRBV7-8 with TRBJ1-2; D is uncertain. The V end was cut by 1 base, the J end by 3 bases, with 15 bases between. The CDR3 is 16 residues long. Germline values: CDR1 SGHVS, CDR2 FQNEAQ. The CDR3 here is CASSLDEAEVDYGYTF. The CDR3 nucleotides are TGTGCCAGCAGCTTAGATGAGGCGGAGGTAGACTATGGCTACACCTTC.

V usage is TRBV18 and J usage is TRBJ2-2; 7 nucleotides match TRBD1. V lost 2 bases, J lost 5 bases, and 5 bases stayed unmatched. Germline assignment: CDR1 KGHSH and CDR2 LQKENI. The CDR3 loop spans 15 amino acids. The CDR3 bases are TGTGCCAGCTCACCAGACGACAGGGCAACCGGGGAGCTGTTTTTT. Its protein product is CASSPDDRATGELFF.

In this sample, this clone turned up once. The V call is TRBV25-1, the J call TRBJ2-5; 7 bases align to TRBD1. CDR1 is MGHDK and CDR2 is SYGVNS in the germline V gene. V was pared by 4 bases and J by 5 bases, with 10 bases of the junction left unmatched. This CDR3 spans 15 amino acids. CDR3 amino acids: CASSARQGVSETQYF. For the CDR3, the DNA is TGTGCCAGCAGTGCCAGACAGGGAGTAAGTGAGACCCAGTACTTC.

The V and J genes are TRBV5-1 and TRBJ1-1; a possible D gene is TRBD1 (5 bases). Germline V gene lookup returns CDR1 SGHRS and CDR2 YFSETQ. V was pared by 1 base and J by 1 base, with 14 bases between. This CDR3 contains 16 residues. CDR3 nucleotides: TGCGCCAGCAGCTTGCGGGGGAAGTGGGGGAACACTGAAGCTTTCTTT. Its protein is CASSLRGKWGNTEAFF.

This chain links TRBV7-6 with TRBJ2-7; possible D gene TRBD2, 6 bases. This CDR3 is 14 amino acids long. From germline, CDR1 is SGHVS and CDR2 FNYEAQ. V lost 8 bases and J 0 bases, leaving 14 bases between the germline ends. Written as DNA, the CDR3 is TGTGCCAGCTCATGGTTGGAGGGCTCCTACGAGCAGTACTTC. Its translation is CASSWLEGSYEQYF.

This clone was found a few times. The chain links TRBV19 to TRBJ1-5; D gene ambiguous. Germline V gives CDR1 LNHDA, CDR2 SQIVND (reference sequence). V lost 7 bases, J lost 0 bases, and 10 bases lay in between. The length of the CDR3 is 14 residues. The CDR3 protein is CASTWGASNQPQHF. The DNA for the CDR3 is TGTGCCAGTACCTGGGGAGCTAGCAATCAGCCCCAGCATTTT. Supplemented by reference TRBV19 and TRBJ1-5, the full variable domain reads DGGITQSPKYLFRKEGQNVTLSCEQNLNHDAMYWYRQDPGQGLRLIYYSQIVNDFQKGDIAEGYSVSREKKESFPLTVTSAQKNPTAFYLCASTWGASNQPQHFGDGTRLSIL.

V gene TRBV5-6 combines with J gene TRBJ1-2; 8 positions agree with TRBD1. The trim removed 4 bases at V and 6 bases at J, leaving 5 bases unmatched. CDR1 is SGHDT and CDR2 is YYEEEE in the germline V gene. The CDR3 spans 13 residues. In DNA form, the CDR3 reads TGTGCCAGCAGCCGGACAGGGATCCATGGCTACACCTTC. It yields the protein CASSRTGIHGYTF.

The rearrangement joins TRBV21-1 to TRBJ1-5. TRBV21-1 corresponds to a pseudogene. The CDR3 is made up of 15 amino acids. CDR3 coding DNA: TGTGCCAGCAGCAAATTCCGGGACTGGTGTCAGCCCCAGCATTTT. The encoded protein is CASSKFRDWCQPQHF.

This sequence joins TRBV13 and TRBJ2-5; D could derive from TRBD1 or TRBD2 (5 bases each). V was cut by 8 bases and J by 5 bases, with 15 bases left in between. CDR1 and CDR2 (germline): PRHDT, FYEKMQ (reference sequence). The CDR3 is 13 amino acids. CDR3 sequence reads: CASPRLGEETQYF. CDR3 nucleotides: TGTGCCAGCCCAAGATTGGGGGAGGAGACCCAGTACTTC. Full variable domain (missing parts from reference TRBV13 and TRBJ2-5): AAGVIQSPRHLIKEKRETATLKCYPIPRHDTVYWYQQGPGQDPQFLISFYEKMQSDKGSIPDRFSAQQFSDYHSELNMSSLELGDSALYFCASPRLGEETQYFGPGTRLLVL.

In its sample, this clone was seen a few times. This chain connects TRBV2 to TRBJ1-5; D is undetermined. Germline V CDR1 and CDR2: SNHLY, FYNNEI. The CDR3 runs to 14 residues. Trimming stripped 1 base from V and 0 bases from J, with 4 bases between. CDR3 coding DNA: TGTGCCAGCAGTGAAGTAGGTAGCAATCAGCCCCAGCATTTT. Translation gives CASSEVGSNQPQHF.

The rearrangement uses TRBV4-1 and TRBJ2-1; D might be TRBD2 (6 bases). This CDR3 region has 17 residues. V lost 0 bases to trimming and J lost 3 bases, with 15 bases between them. CDR1 and CDR2 from the germline V gene are MGHRA and YSYEKL. CDR3 in amino acids: CASSQDRKGRFYNEQFF. The CDR3, as DNA: TGCGCCAGCAGCCAAGATCGGAAGGGGAGGTTCTACAATGAGCAGTTCTTC.

This clone was seen just once. This rearrangement joins TRBV13 to TRBJ2-3; TRBD1 might be the D (6 bases). V lost 3 bases to trimming and J lost 4 bases, with 11 bases between them. Per germline, CDR1 PRHDT and CDR2 FYEKMQ (reference sequence). The CDR3 is 14 residues long. For the CDR3, the DNA is TGTGCCAGCAGCTTGGAACAGGGATCAGATACGCAGTATTTT. It codes for CASSLEQGSDTQYF.

Relative to its sample, this clone is medium-sized (0.01 to 0.1%). Different DNA sequences within this sample yield the same CDR3. V and J are TRBV9 and TRBJ1-5; D might be TRBD1 (5 bases). The length of the CDR3 is 14 residues. V was cut by 4 bases and J by 8 bases, with 16 bases left in between. CDR1 is SGDLS, CDR2 YYNGEE, per germline. CDR3 in DNA: TGTGCCAGCAGCTCCCGGGACGGGCCTGAGCCCCAGCATTTT. As protein: CASSSRDGPEPQHF.

This clone showed up just once. This chain joins TRBV6-1 and TRBJ2-5; D gene unclear. CDR1 MNHNS and CDR2 SASEGT come from the germline V gene. The CDR3 loop spans 11 amino acids. Trimming stripped 5 bases from V and 6 bases from J, with 7 bases between. CDR3 region: CASSYSKTQYF. DNA for the CDR3: TGTGCCAGCAGTTACAGTAAGACCCAGTACTTC.

The chain uses TRBV7-8 and TRBJ1-2; D not resolved. The CDR3 has 14 amino acids. Trimming took 3 bases from V and 5 from J, leaving 13 bases between them. Per the germline V gene, CDR1 is SGHVS and CDR2 is FQNEAQ. CDR3 region: CASSLSSGYYGYTF. CDR3 coding DNA: TGTGCCAGCAGCTTGAGTTCGGGGTATTATGGCTACACCTTC.

This clone has a handful of counts. The rearrangement joins TRBV10-1 to TRBJ2-1; 9 nucleotides match TRBD2. The ends lost 4 bases at V and 6 bases at J; junction bases unmatched: 7. This CDR3 region has 15 residues. Germline CDR1 is WNHNN and CDR2 is SYGVQD (reference sequence). This CDR3 is CASSVSAGGSNEQFF. The CDR3 coding sequence is TGCGCCAGCAGTGTGTCGGCGGGGGGGTCCAATGAGCAGTTCTTC.

The chain links TRBV29-1 to TRBJ2-3; 9 bases map to TRBD2. Germline V gene lookup returns CDR1 SQVTM and CDR2 ANQGSEA. This CDR3 region has 15 residues. The V gene end was trimmed by 4 bases and the J gene end by 2 bases; junction bases not matched to a gene: 7. CDR3 coding DNA: TGCAGCGTTGCGGGTAGCGGGGGCCCCACAGATACGCAGTATTTT. Its translation: CSVAGSGGPTDTQYF.

The chain employs TRBV27 and TRBJ2-3; no clear D. CDR1 is MNHEY, CDR2 SMNVEV, per germline (reference sequence). The CDR3 covers 11 residues. Trimming left V 2 bases short and J 4 bases short, with 1 base between. CDR3 bases: TGTGCCAGCAGTTTACCAGATACGCAGTATTTT. Amino acids: CASSLPDTQYF.